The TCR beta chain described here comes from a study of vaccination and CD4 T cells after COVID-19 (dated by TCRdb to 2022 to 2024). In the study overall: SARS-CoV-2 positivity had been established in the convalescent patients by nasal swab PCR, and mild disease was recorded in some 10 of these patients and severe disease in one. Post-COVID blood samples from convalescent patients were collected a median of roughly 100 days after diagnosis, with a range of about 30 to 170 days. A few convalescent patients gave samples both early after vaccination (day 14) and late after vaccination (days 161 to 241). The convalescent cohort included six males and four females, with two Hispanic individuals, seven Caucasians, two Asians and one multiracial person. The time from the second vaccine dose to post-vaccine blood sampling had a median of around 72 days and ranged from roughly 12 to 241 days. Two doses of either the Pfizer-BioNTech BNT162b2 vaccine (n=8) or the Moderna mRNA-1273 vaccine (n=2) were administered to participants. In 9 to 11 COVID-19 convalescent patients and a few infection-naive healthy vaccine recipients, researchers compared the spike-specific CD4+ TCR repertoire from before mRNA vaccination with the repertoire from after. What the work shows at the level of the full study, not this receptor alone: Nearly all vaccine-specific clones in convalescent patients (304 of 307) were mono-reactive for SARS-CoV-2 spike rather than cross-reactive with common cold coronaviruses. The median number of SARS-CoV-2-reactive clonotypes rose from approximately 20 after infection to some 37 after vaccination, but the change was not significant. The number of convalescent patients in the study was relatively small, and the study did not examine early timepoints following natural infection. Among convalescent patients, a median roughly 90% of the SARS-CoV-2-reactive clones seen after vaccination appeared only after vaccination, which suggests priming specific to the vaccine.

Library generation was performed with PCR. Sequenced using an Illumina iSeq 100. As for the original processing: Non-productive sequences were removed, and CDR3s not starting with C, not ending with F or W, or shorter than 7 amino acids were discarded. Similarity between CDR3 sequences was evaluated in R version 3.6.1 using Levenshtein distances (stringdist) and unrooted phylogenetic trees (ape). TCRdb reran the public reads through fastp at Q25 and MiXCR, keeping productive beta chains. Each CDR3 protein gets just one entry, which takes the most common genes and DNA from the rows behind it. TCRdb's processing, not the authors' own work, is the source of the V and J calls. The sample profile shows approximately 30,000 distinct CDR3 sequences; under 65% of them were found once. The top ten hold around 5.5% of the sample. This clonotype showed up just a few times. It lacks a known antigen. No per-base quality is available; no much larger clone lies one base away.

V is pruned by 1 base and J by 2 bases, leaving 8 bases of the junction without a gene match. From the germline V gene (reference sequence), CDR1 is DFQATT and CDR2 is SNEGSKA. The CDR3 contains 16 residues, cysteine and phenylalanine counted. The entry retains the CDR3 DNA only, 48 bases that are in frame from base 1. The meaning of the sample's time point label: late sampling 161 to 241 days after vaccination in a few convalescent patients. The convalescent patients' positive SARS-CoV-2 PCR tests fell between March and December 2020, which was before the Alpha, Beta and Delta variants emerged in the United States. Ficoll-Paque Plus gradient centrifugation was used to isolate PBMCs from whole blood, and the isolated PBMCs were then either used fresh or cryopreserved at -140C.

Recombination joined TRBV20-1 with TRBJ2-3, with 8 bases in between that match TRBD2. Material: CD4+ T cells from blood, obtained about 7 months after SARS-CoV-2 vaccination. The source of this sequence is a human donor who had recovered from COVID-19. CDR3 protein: CSARGKTGGYTDTQYF. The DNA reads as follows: TGCAGTGCTAGAGGGAAAACGGGAGGGTACACAGATACGCAGTATTTT.